A selection of T cell receptor beta chains follows, all from one sample in a study of long-term antiretroviral therapy in people with HIV. Libraries were prepared by immunoSEQ multiplex PCR; TCRdb keeps only in-frame clonotypes and omits some of them. The sample consists of 15,000 or so clones, about 80% of them appearing once. The input for sequencing was unsorted PBMCs, taken 0.3 years before starting antiretroviral therapy. The source of these receptors is a man in his fifties or sixties with HIV. Each CDR3 is given with its conserved first and last residue. A D gene is named only where the DNA matches it firmly. Rows may omit the clone size; those that give it use once, few, many or a size class.

v_gene	d_gene	j_gene	abundance	CDR3nt	CDR3aa
TRBV4-3	-	TRBJ2-2	-	TGCGCCAGCAGCCAGGCTATTCTGAACACCGGGGAGCTGTTTTTT	CASSQAILNTGELFF
TRBV6-6	TRBD1	TRBJ1-5	-	TGTGCCAGCAGTTACTCTACCGGACAGGGGGTTCCTAGCGGGCATTTT	CASSYSTGQGVPSGHF
TRBV6-5	TRBD1	TRBJ1-2	-	TGTGCCAGCAACTTACGAGGACAGGGGGGCGGCTACACCTTC	CASNLRGQGGGYTF
TRBV15	-	TRBJ2-1	-	TGTGCCACCAGCAGACGTGGCCTAGGGTCTGGTAATGAGCAGTTCTTC	CATSRRGLGSGNEQFF
TRBV5-8	-	TRBJ2-3	-	TGTGCCAGCAGCTTCCTCGGCCTCGGAGATACGCAGTATTTT	CASSFLGLGDTQYF
TRBV18	-	TRBJ2-2	-	TGTGCCAGCTCACCCCGGACGGTATCACCTATGAACACCGGGGAGCTGTTTTTT	CASSPRTVSPMNTGELFF
TRBV28	TRBD1	TRBJ2-6	-	TGTGCCAGCAGTCTGGGACAGGGGTCCGGGGCCAACGTCCTGACTTTC	CASSLGQGSGANVLTF
TRBV6-5	-	TRBJ2-7	-	TGTGCCAGCAGTCAGACAGGCCTAGCCTACGAGCAGTACTTC	CASSQTGLAYEQYF
TRBV25-1	TRBD2	TRBJ2-3	-	TGTGCCAGCAGAGCCGATCTAGCGGACACAGATACGCAGTATTTT	CASRADLADTDTQYF
TRBV7-9	-	TRBJ1-5	-	TGTGCCAGCAGCTTACTTGGGGGAAATCAGCCCCAGCATTTT	CASSLLGGNQPQHF
TRBV7-9	-	TRBJ2-7	-	TGTGCCAGCAGCTTAGAGGGTGGAAACGAGCAGTACTTC	CASSLEGGNEQYF
TRBV25-1	TRBD1	TRBJ2-5	-	TGTGCCAGCAGTGAATACAGAGGACAGGGGGAGACCCAGTACTTC	CASSEYRGQGETQYF
TRBV7-9	-	TRBJ1-4	-	TGTGCCAGCAGCCCCAAGGGATTTCCAACTAATGAAAAACTGTTTTTT	CASSPKGFPTNEKLFF
TRBV19	TRBD2	TRBJ2-3	-	TGTGCCAGTAGTCCCGGGAGGGCCTCAGATACGCAGTATTTT	CASSPGRASDTQYF
TRBV30	TRBD1	TRBJ1-1	few	TGTGCCTGGGGGAAGGGACAGGGGGCAGGTCGTGTCACTGAAGCTTTCTTT	CAWGKGQGAGRVTEAFF
TRBV19	TRBD1	TRBJ2-7	-	TGTGCCAGTAGTAGTCGGGACAGGCCTTCCTACGAGCAGTACTTC	CASSSRDRPSYEQYF
TRBV7-9	-	TRBJ1-4	once	TGTGCCAGCAGCTTTTTGTGGGGTAGAACTAATGAAAAACTGTTTTTT	CASSFLWGRTNEKLFF
TRBV29-1	TRBD2	TRBJ2-3	-	TGCAGCGTTGCCCGACTAGCGGGGGGGTTAGGCACAGATACGCAGTATTTT	CSVARLAGGLGTDTQYF
TRBV5-1	TRBD1	TRBJ1-1	-	TGCGCCAGCAGCTTGGGACCGGGACAGGGGGCTGAGGGAGCTTTCTTT	CASSLGPGQGAEGAFF
TRBV4-1	TRBD1	TRBJ2-7	few	TGCGCCAGCAGCCAAACAGGGGAGCGCTACGAGCAGTACTTC	CASSQTGERYEQYF
TRBV28	TRBD1	TRBJ1-2	-	TGTGCCAGCAGTTCACCCGGGACAGGGGGCGCCTATGGCTACACCTTC	CASSSPGTGGAYGYTF
TRBV11-2	-	TRBJ2-5	-	TGTGCCAGCAGCCAGACAGGGAGCCGGGACTCCCAAGAGACCCAGTACTTC	CASSQTGSRDSQETQYF
TRBV7-2	TRBD1	TRBJ2-5	-	TGTGCCAGCAGCTTGGCAGGGGGCCTAGAGACCCAGTACTTC	CASSLAGGLETQYF
TRBV19	-	TRBJ1-1	-	TGTGCCAGTAGTATGGGCCATAGGCCTGAAGCTTTCTTT	CASSMGHRPEAFF
TRBV7-7	-	TRBJ2-5	-	TGTGCTAGCAGCTTAGGTGAACAAGAGACCCAGTACTTC	CASSLGEQETQYF
TRBV2	TRBD2	TRBJ2-2	-	TGTGCCAGGAACTCCGGGACTACGAACACCGGGGAGCTGTTTTTT	CARNSGTTNTGELFF
TRBV5-1	TRBD1	TRBJ1-1	-	TGCGCCAGCAGCTTGGGGGGACAGTTGAACACTGAAGCTTTCTTT	CASSLGGQLNTEAFF
TRBV4-3	TRBD2	TRBJ2-3	-	TGCGCCAGCAGCCAAGGGACTAGCGGGTACACAGATACGCAGTATTTT	CASSQGTSGYTDTQYF
TRBV5-6	-	TRBJ2-5	-	TGTGCCAGCAGCTTGGTGGGACTGTACCAAGAGACCCAGTACTTC	CASSLVGLYQETQYF
TRBV4-3	-	TRBJ2-7	few	TGCGCCAGCAGCCGGGGCAGCGAGCAGTACTTC	CASSRGSEQYF
TRBV5-6	-	TRBJ2-7	-	TGTGCCAGCAGCCCCCCTCAGGGCCCCTACGAGCAGTACTTC	CASSPPQGPYEQYF
TRBV7-2	-	TRBJ1-2	-	TGTGCCAGCAGCTTAGGGACAGCGAGAAATTATGGCTACACCTTC	CASSLGTARNYGYTF
TRBV28	TRBD1	TRBJ1-3	-	TGTGCCAGCAGGTACTCGGGACAGGGAAACACCATATATTTT	CASRYSGQGNTIYF
TRBV19	-	TRBJ2-1	-	TGTGCCAGTAGTATCACGGCGGATAGCTCCTACAATGAGCAGTTCTTC	CASSITADSSYNEQFF
TRBV5-1	-	TRBJ2-2	-	TGCGCCAGCAGCTCTTCACTGACCTCAACGAACACCGGGGAGCTGTTTTTT	CASSSSLTSTNTGELFF
TRBV6-6	-	TRBJ1-5	-	TGTGCCAGCAGTTACGATACGGGGAAGCAGCCCCAGCATTTT	CASSYDTGKQPQHF
TRBV5-8	TRBD2	TRBJ2-2	-	TGTGCCAGCAGCTTGATTATGGCGGGAGTAGACGGGGAGCTGTTTTTT	CASSLIMAGVDGELFF
TRBV7-9	-	TRBJ1-2	once	TGTGCCAGCAGCGGGTCGGGGGAGGATGGCTACACCTTC	CASSGSGEDGYTF
TRBV19	-	TRBJ2-2	-	TGTGCCAGTAGTATTAACAGGGCCACCGGGGAGCTGTTTTTT	CASSINRATGELFF
TRBV11-2	-	TRBJ2-7	-	TGTGCCAGCAGCTCCCCAATACTAGCGGAGGGGGCCCACGAGCAGTACTTC	CASSSPILAEGAHEQYF
TRBV7-2	-	TRBJ2-5	-	TGTGCCAGCAGCTTAGTTTCCGGTAACCAAGAGACCCAGTACTTC	CASSLVSGNQETQYF
TRBV27	TRBD1	TRBJ2-7	-	TGTGCCAGCCTAGACAGGGACGAGCAGTACTTC	CASLDRDEQYF
TRBV11-2	-	TRBJ2-2	-	TGTGCCAGCAGCCGTCTCTCCGGGACGGTAGAGACCGGGGAGCTGTTTTTT	CASSRLSGTVETGELFF
TRBV9	-	TRBJ1-2	few	TGTGCCAGCAGCGTAGCTTCGTCGGCAGGCTATGGCTACACCTTC	CASSVASSAGYGYTF
TRBV7-9	TRBD1	TRBJ2-3	-	TGTGCCAGCAGCGACATGGACAGGGTCGCAGATACGCAGTATTTT	CASSDMDRVADTQYF
TRBV7-2	TRBD2	TRBJ2-1	-	TGTGCCAGCAACACAGGACTAGCGACGGGCAATGAGCAGTTCTTC	CASNTGLATGNEQFF
TRBV27	-	TRBJ1-5	-	TGTGCCAGCAGTTTATTAGGGGGGTATCAGCCCCAGCATTTT	CASSLLGGYQPQHF
TRBV27	-	TRBJ2-7	-	TGTGCCAGCAGAAAAGGTCTTCGGAGGGACAGCTACGAGCAGTACTTC	CASRKGLRRDSYEQYF
TRBV9	-	TRBJ2-1	medium-sized	TGTGCCAGCAGCGTTGGCTCCTACAATGAGCAGTTCTTC	CASSVGSYNEQFF
TRBV19	-	TRBJ1-5	-	TGTGCCACAGGACTAATCAATCAGCCCCAGCATTTT	CATGLINQPQHF
TRBV12-5	TRBD1	TRBJ2-2	-	TGTGCTAGTGGTTTGGTATCAGGGGGTACCGGGGAGCTGTTTTTT	CASGLVSGGTGELFF
TRBV28	TRBD1	TRBJ1-2	-	TGTGCCAGCAGTTTCTGGGGGACAGGGGGCGATGGCTACACCTTC	CASSFWGTGGDGYTF
TRBV28	TRBD2	TRBJ2-7	-	TGTGCCAGCAGTTTGGGGGGGATTCCCTACGAGCAGTACTTC	CASSLGGIPYEQYF